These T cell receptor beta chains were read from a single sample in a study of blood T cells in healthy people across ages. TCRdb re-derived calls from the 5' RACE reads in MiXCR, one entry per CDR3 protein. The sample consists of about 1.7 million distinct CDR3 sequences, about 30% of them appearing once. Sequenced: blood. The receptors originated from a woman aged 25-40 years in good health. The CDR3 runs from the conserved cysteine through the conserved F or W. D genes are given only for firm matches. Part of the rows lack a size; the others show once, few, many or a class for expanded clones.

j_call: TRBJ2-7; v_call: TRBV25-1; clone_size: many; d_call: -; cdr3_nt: TGTGCCAGCAGTAATTCGGGGAGCTCCTACGAGCAGTACTTC; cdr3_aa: CASSNSGSSYEQYF
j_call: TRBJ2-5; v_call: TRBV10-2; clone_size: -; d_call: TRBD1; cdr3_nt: TGCGCCAGCAGTGAGGCTGACAGGGCCCAAGAGACCCAGTACTTC; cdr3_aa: CASSEADRAQETQYF
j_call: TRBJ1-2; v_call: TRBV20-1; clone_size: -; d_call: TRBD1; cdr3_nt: TGCAGTTCCCCGGAGGCAGGGGGCGATAACTATGGCTACACCTTC; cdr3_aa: CSSPEAGGDNYGYTF
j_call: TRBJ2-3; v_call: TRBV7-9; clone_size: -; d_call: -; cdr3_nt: TGTGCCAGCAGCCCTACCAACACCGGAGATACGCAGTATTTT; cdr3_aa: CASSPTNTGDTQYF
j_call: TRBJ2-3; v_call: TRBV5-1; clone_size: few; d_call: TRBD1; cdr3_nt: TGCGCCAGCAGGAAGACGACAGGGGTTACCACAGATACGCAGTATTTT; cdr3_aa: CASRKTTGVTTDTQYF
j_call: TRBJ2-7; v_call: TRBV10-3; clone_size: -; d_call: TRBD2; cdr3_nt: TGTACCATCAGTGAAGGGGCGGGAGGCTCCTACGAGCAGTACTTC; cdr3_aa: CTISEGAGGSYEQYF
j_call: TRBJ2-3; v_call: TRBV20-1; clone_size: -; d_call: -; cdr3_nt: TGCAGTGCTGGGGGACCAGTAAAGACTAGCACAGATACGCAGTATTTT; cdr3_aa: CSAGGPVKTSTDTQYF
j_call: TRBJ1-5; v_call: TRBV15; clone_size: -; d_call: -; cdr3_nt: TGTGCCACCAGCAATAGGATTCGTCAGCCCCAGCATTTT; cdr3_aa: CATSNRIRQPQHF
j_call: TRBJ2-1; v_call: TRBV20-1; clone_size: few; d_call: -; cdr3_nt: TGCAGTGCTAGAGGAAGTGGGGACGGCACCAATGAGCAGTTCTTC; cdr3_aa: CSARGSGDGTNEQFF
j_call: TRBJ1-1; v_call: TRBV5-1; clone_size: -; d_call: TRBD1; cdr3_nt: TGCGCCAGCATCTTGGGGGGACAGGGGAACACTGAAGCTTTCTTT; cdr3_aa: CASILGGQGNTEAFF
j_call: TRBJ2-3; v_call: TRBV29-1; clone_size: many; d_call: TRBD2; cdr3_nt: TGCAGCGTCGTCGGGCCTAGCGGGGAGGCAGATACGCAGTATTTT; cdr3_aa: CSVVGPSGEADTQYF
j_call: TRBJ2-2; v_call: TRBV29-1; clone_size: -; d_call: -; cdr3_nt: TGCAGCGTTGGAACTACAGGGTCCGCCGGGGAGCTGTTTTTT; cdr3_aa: CSVGTTGSAGELFF
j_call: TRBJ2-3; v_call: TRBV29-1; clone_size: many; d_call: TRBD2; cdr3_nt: TGCAGCGTTGGGAGACTAGCGGGAGCTCTAGATACGCAGTATTTT; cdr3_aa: CSVGRLAGALDTQYF
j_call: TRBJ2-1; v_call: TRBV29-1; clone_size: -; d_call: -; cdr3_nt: TGCAGCGTGCTTAAGGCGGGACGCCCCCTTGAGCAGTTCTTC; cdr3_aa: CSVLKAGRPLEQFF
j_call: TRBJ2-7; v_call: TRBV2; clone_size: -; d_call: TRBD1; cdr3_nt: TGTGCCACCCTCCCCGGGACAGGGATTGGCGAGCAGTACTTC; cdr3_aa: CATLPGTGIGEQYF
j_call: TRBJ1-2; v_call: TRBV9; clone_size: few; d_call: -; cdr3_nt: TGTGCCAGCAGCGTAGAAGGCGTCGAGACCTATGGCTACACCTTC; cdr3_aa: CASSVEGVETYGYTF
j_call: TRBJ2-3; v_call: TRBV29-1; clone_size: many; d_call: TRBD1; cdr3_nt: TGCAGCGTCCCGGGACAGGGAACAGATACGCAGTATTTT; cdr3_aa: CSVPGQGTDTQYF
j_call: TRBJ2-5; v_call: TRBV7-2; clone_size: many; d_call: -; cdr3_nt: TGTGCCAGCAGCTCCTCAGGGGGGGAGAGGTACTTC; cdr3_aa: CASSSSGGERYF
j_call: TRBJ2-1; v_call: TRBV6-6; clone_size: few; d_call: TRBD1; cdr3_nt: TGTGCCAGCAGGACAGGGGGCCGGGATGAGCAGTTCTTC; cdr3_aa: CASRTGGRDEQFF
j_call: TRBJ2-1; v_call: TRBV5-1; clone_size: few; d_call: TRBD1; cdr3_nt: TGCGCCAGCAGCGGCTCTCAGGGGGATAGGCAGTTCTTC; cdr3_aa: CASSGSQGDRQFF
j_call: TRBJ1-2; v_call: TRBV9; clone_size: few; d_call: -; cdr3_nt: TGTGCCAGCAGCGTAGGAGTGGGCTATGGCTACACCTTC; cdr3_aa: CASSVGVGYGYTF
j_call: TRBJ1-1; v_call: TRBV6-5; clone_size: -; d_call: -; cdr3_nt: TGTGCCAGCAGTTATTGGGGGGCGGACACTGAAGCTTTCTTT; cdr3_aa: CASSYWGADTEAFF
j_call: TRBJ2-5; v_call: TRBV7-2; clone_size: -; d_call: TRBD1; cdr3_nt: TGTGCCAGCAGCTTAGATAGACAGGGGTGGGAGCAGTACTTC; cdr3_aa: CASSLDRQGWEQYF
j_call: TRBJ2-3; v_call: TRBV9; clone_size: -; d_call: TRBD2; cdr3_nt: TGTGCCAGCAGCGAGGGACTAGCTCTCACAGATACGCAGTATTTT; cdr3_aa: CASSEGLALTDTQYF
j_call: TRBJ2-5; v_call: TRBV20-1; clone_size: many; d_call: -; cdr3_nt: TGCAGTGCTGAGGGTGAAGGGACGGCCCCGGTCGAGACCCAGTACTTC; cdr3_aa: CSAEGEGTAPVETQYF
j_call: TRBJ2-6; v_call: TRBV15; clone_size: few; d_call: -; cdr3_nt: TGTGCCACCAGCAGAGATCGAGGGCTGGGCGGGGCCAACGTCCTGACTTTC; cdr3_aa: CATSRDRGLGGANVLTF
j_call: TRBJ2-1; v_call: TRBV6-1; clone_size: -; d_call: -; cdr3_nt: TGTGCCAGCAGTGAAGCTCGTACGAATGAGCAGTTCTTC; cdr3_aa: CASSEARTNEQFF
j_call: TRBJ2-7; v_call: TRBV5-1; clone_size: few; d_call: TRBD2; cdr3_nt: TGCGCCAGCAGCTTGGTCGGGCCCCGGGGAGCGGGGGTCCTCTACGAGCAGTACTTC; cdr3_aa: CASSLVGPRGAGVLYEQYF
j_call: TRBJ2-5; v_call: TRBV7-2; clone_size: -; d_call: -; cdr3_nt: TGTGCCAGCAGCTTAGCGGGGGTCTTCCAAGAGACCCAGTACTTC; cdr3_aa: CASSLAGVFQETQYF
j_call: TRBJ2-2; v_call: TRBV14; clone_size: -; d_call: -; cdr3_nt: TGTGCCAGCAGCCAAGTGTACACCGGGGAGCTGTTTTTT; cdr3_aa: CASSQVYTGELFF
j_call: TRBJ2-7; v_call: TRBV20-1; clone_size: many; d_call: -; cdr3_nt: TGCAGTGCTGCTGGTGGGGGGCAAGGGTACGAGCAGTACTTC; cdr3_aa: CSAAGGGQGYEQYF
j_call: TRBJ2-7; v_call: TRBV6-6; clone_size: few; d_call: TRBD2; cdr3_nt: TGTGCCAGCAGTTTCCTGGGGGGGAGGTCCTACGAGCAGTACTTC; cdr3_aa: CASSFLGGRSYEQYF
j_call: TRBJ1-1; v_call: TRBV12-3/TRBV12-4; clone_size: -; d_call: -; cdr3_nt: TGTGCCAGCAGTTTAATTGGGGGGGACTCTGAAGCTTTCTTT; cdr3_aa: CASSLIGGDSEAFF
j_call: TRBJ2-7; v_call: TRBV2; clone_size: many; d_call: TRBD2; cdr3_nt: TGTGCCAGCCGGGCGGGAGGCACTCGCGAGCAGTACTTC; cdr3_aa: CASRAGGTREQYF
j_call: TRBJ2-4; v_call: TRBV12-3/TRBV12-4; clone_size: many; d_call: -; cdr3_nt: TGTGCCAGCAGCCCGGGTCTTGGGGGCATTCAGTACTTC; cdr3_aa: CASSPGLGGIQYF
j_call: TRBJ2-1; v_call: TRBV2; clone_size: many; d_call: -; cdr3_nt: TGTGCCAGCAGTGGAGACTCCCCAGTTAATGAGCAGTTCTTC; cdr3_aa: CASSGDSPVNEQFF
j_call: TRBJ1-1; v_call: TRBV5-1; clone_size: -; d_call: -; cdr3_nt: TGCGCCAGCAGCCTCGTATGGGGGACTGAAGCTTTCTTT; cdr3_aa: CASSLVWGTEAFF
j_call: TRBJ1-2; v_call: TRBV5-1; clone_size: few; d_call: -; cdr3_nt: TGCGCCAGCAGCTTGGGCTCCGGGCAGAACTATGGCTACACCTTC; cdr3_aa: CASSLGSGQNYGYTF
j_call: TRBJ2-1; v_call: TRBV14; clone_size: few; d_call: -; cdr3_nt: TGTGCCAGCAGCCAAGCTAGCGATCAAGCAAATGAGCAGTTCTTC; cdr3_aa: CASSQASDQANEQFF
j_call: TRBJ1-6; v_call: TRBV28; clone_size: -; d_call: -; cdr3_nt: TGTGCCAGCAAGATGCGAGGCTCCTATAATTCACCCCTCCACTTT; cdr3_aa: CASKMRGSYNSPLHF
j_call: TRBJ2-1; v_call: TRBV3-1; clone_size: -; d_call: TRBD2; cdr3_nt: TGTGCCAGCAGCCATCAGGCGGGAGGGCCCTGGTTCTTC; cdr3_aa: CASSHQAGGPWFF
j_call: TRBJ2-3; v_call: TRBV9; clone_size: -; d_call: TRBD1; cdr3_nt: TGTGCCAGCAGCGGCCACCGGGACAGGGTCGCAGATACGCAGTATTTT; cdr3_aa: CASSGHRDRVADTQYF
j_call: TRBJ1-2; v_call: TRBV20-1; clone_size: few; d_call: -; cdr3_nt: TGCAGTGCTAGAGATAGGAAAATCGGCTACACCTTC; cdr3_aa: CSARDRKIGYTF
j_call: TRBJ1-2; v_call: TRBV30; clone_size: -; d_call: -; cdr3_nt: TGTGCCTGGGCGGGACTTAACTATGGCTACACCTTC; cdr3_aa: CAWAGLNYGYTF
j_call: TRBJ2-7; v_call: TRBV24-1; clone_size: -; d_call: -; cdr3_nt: TGTGCCACCAGTGATTCGGGACGGAGCGAATCGCTCTACGAGCAGTACTTC; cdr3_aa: CATSDSGRSESLYEQYF
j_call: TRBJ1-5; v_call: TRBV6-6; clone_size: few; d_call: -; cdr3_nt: TGTGCCAGCGAGAGGGATGAGGGCAATCAGCCCCAGCATTTT; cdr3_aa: CASERDEGNQPQHF
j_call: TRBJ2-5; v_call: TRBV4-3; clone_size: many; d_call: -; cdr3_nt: TGCGCCAGCAGCCAAGTCGACCGGAGGGAGACCCAGTACTTC; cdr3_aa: CASSQVDRRETQYF
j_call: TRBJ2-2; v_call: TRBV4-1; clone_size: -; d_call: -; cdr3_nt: TGCGCCAGCAGCCCGCAGGAGGTACGCACCGGGGAGCTGTTTTTT; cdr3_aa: CASSPQEVRTGELFF
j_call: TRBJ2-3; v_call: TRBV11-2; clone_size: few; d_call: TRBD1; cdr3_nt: TGTGCCAGCGGGACAGCGGCTAGCACAGATACGCAGTATTTT; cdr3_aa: CASGTAASTDTQYF
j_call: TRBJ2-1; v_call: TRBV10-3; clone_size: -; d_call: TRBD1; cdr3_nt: TGTGCCATCAGTGAGACCGGGGACAGGGGGCGGGAGGAGCAGTTCTTC; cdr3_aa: CAISETGDRGREEQFF
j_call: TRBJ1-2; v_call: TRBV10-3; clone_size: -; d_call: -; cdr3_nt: TGTGCCATCAGGGACCTTGACAGGAGTGATGGCTACACCTTC; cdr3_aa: CAIRDLDRSDGYTF
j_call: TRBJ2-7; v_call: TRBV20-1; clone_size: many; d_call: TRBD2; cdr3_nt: TGCAGTGTTGGGACTAGCGGGAGCCTCTACGAGCAGTACTTC; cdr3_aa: CSVGTSGSLYEQYF
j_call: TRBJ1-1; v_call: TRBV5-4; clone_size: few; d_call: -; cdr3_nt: TGTGCCAGCAGCCATAAACGGCAAGCTTTCTTT; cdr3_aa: CASSHKRQAFF
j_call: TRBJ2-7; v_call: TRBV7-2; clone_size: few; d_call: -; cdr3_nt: TGTGCCAGCAGCTCTATAGTGGGGATCGAGCAGTACTTC; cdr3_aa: CASSSIVGIEQYF
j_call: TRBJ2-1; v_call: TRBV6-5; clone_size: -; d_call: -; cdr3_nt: TGTGCCAGCAGTTACTTTCCAGCAGGACTGGGATCCACTGAGCAGTTCTTC; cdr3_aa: CASSYFPAGLGSTEQFF
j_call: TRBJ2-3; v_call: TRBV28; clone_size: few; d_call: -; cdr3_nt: TGTGCCAGCAGGAACGGGGTTCGCACAGATACGCAGTATTTT; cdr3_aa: CASRNGVRTDTQYF
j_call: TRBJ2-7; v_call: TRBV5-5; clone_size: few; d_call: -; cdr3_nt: TGTGCCAGCAGCTTGAGTATCGGAGCCCCCTACGAGCAGTACTTC; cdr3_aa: CASSLSIGAPYEQYF
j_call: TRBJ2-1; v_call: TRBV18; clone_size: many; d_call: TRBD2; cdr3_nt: TGTGCCAGCTCACCACGGGGAGGGAGTGAGCAGTTCTTC; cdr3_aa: CASSPRGGSEQFF
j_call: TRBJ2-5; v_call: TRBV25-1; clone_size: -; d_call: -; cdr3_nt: TGTGCCAGCAGTGAATCTCTCCCCGGCAGTCAAGAGACCCAGTACTTC; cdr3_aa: CASSESLPGSQETQYF
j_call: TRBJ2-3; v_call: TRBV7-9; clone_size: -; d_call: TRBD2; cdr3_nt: TGTACCAGCAGCTACTCTTTAGCGGGGAAGAGCACAGATACGCAGTATTTT; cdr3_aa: CTSSYSLAGKSTDTQYF